The sequence of this TCR beta chain was determined in a study of T cell repertoires in cytomegalovirus infection. Across the study: Matching HLA type, along with CMV infection, was indicated by public TCR beta signatures. Study-wide findings and caveats: Summed frequency of shared TCR beta families picked out CMV carriers who also had the relevant HLA. What dominated the ex vivo response were HLA-C-restricted CMV-specific TCR beta clonotypes.

On this clonotype itself: The antigen is not known.

TCRdb re-derived calls from the reads in MiXCR, one entry per CDR3 protein. There are about 280,000 distinct CDR3 sequences in the sample; around 20% occur only once, and roughly 20% lies in the top ten. The CDR3 runs to 12 residues. V shed 5 bases and J shed 4 bases, with 8 bases lying between them. This specimen consisted of cultured PBMCs, obtained from culture after CMV antigen stimulation. The receptor's source is a human donor in good health (CMV status not recorded). Some clones in this sample may be carry-over from other donors' samples. The chain employs TRBV12-3 or TRBV12-4 and TRBJ1-2; D remains ambiguous. CDR3 loop: CASSTNTYGYTF. The CDR3 DNA is TGTGCCAGCAGTACAAATACCTATGGCTACACCTTC.